Many counts were recorded for the clone carrying this T cell receptor (beta chain). Its cognate antigen is unknown. This entry belongs to a study of human T cells and chemical hapten exposure. Study context: The study enrolled mostly female patients with alopecia areata, totalis or universalis.

Notes on the study in general: The number of TCRs above 1 in 1000 frequency did not change after DPC sensitization.

Methods used by the authors: Counting gave a median of about 89,000 TCRs per sample, with values ranging from about 23,224 to 700,000. MiXCR was run by TCRdb on the RACE reads, yielding one entry per CDR3 protein. TCRdb's processing, not the study's, gives the V and J calls here. The sample consists of some 91,000 distinct CDR3 sequences, roughly an eighth of them appearing once. Germline V gene sequence: CDR1 MNHEY, CDR2 SVGEGT. Unmatched junction bases numbered 10, after V lost 0 bases and J lost 3 bases. The CDR3 is 18 amino acids. Time point reported: patch test 1, 2 weeks after DPC sensitization. Regarding treatment: therapeutic diphenylcyclopropenone sensitization with weekly scalp DPC. Patients had alopecia, were aged 18 to 70, and were not pregnant.

The chain carries TRBV6-2 or TRBV6-3 and TRBJ1-5, with 8 nucleotides matching TRBD1. The specimen comprised whole blood, sampled in connection with sensitization to the hapten diphenylcyclopropenone (DPC). The source of this sequence is a woman in her thirties or forties with alopecia areata. Some clones in this sample may be carry-over from other donors' samples. In DNA, the CDR3 is TGTGCCAGCAGTTACTCGCCAGGTGCAGGGGGCGACAATCAGCCCCAGCATTTT. Its protein is CASSYSPGAGGDNQPQHF.